A single sample is the source of the 7 T cell receptor beta chains below, sequenced in a study of Tregs in tolerant kidney transplant recipients (dated by TCRdb to the late 2010s). The time point label, read with the paper, signifies: blood sample drawn before combined kidney and bone marrow transplant. Receptor libraries were prepared by the immunoSEQ multiplex PCR assay. This is the immuneACCESS table as TCRdb keeps it, with only in-frame sequences that have V and J called. A part of the clones is gone; compared with another copy, unresolved V genes explain less than half, and the rest is unexplained. The sample contains about 66,000 clones, just under 95% of them found a single time. In total, the top ten clones hold approximately 11% of the sample. Sequenced material: CD8+ T cells from blood, taken before the transplant. These receptors came from a human donor who received a combined kidney and bone marrow transplant.

The J gene is TRBJ1-1, the V gene TRBV9; D ambiguous. Germline values: CDR1 SGDLS, CDR2 YYNGEE. The CDR3 runs to 15 residues. V lost 4 bases and J lost 1, with 14 bases in between. For the CDR3, the DNA is TGTGCCAGCAGCCCCGAGACCGGGAAGAACACTGAAGCTTTCTTT. This sequence encodes CASSPETGKNTEAFF. Combining the CDR3 with reference TRBV9 and TRBJ1-1 gives the whole variable domain DSGVTQTPKHLITATGQRVTLRCSPRSGDLSVYWYQQSLDQGLQFLIQYYNGEERAKGNILERFSAQQFPDLHSELNLSSLELGDSALYFCASSPETGKNTEAFFGQGTRLTVV.

The chain combines TRBV14 with TRBJ2-1, with 9 bases identical to TRBD2. The junction had 2 bases not matched to a gene; V was cut back by 1 base and J by 4 bases. The CDR3 sequence is 15 residues long. The germline CDR1 and CDR2 sequences are SGHDN and FVKESK. The CDR3 coding sequence is TGTGCCAGCAGCCAAGGGACTAGCGAGTACAATGAGCAGTTCTTC. It specifies CASSQGTSEYNEQFF.

The chain combines TRBV7-6 with TRBJ2-1; 8 bases agree with TRBD1. Looked up from germline, CDR1 is SGHVS and CDR2 is FNYEAQ. This CDR3 contains 14 residues. Germline trimming cut 2 bases from V and 7 bases from J; bases unmatched to any gene: 4. The DNA of the CDR3 is TGTGCCAGCAGCTTACAGGGGGCGATTAATGAGCAGTTCTTC. Residues: CASSLQGAINEQFF.

This chain joins TRBV30 and TRBJ2-7, with TRBD2 matching over 9 bases. CDR3 size: 14 residues. The V gene end was trimmed by 1 base and the J gene end by 1 base; junction bases not matched to a gene: 2. Germline V gives CDR1 GTSNPN, CDR2 SVGIG (reference sequence). The CDR3 DNA sequence: TGTGCCTGGAGTGAGCGGGAGGCTTCCTACGAGCAGTACTTC. As protein: CAWSEREASYEQYF.

CDR3 in amino acids: CASSHRVDTQYF. Here the CDR3 DNA reads TGTGCCAGCAGCCACAGGGTTGATACGCAGTATTTT. The chain links TRBV7-8 to TRBJ2-3, with D possibly being TRBD1 (6 bases). The V end lost 5 bases, the J end lost 6 bases, and 9 bases lay between the germline ends. This CDR3 is 12 amino acids long. CDR1 is SGHVS and CDR2 is FQNEAQ in the germline V gene. Full variable domain (rest looked up from reference TRBV7-8 and TRBJ2-3): GAGVSQSPRYKVAKRGQDVALRCDPISGHVSLFWYQQALGQGPEFLTYFQNEAQLDKSGLPSDRFFAERPEGSVSTLKIQRTQQEDSAVYLCASSHRVDTQYFGPGTRLTVL.

V gene TRBV14 combines with J gene TRBJ2-1, with TRBD2 matching over 7 bases. CDR3 size: 13 residues. Germline V gene lookup returns CDR1 SGHDN and CDR2 FVKESK. J gave up 8 bases and V 4 bases, and 5 bases lay outside the gene matches. The CDR3 DNA follows: TGTGCCAGCAGCCGGACTAGAGGGGATGAGCAGTTCTTC. Residues: CASSRTRGDEQFF.

The genes are TRBV27 and TRBJ1-2; 9 nucleotides agree with TRBD1. The CDR3 has 15 residues. With 3 bases clipped from V and 2 bases from J, the junction kept 4 bases outside the gene matches. Germline loops: CDR1 MNHEY, CDR2 SMNVEV (reference sequence). The CDR3 loop reads CASSLLDRGNYGYTF. As DNA, the CDR3 is TGTGCCAGCAGTTTGTTGGACAGGGGAAACTATGGCTACACCTTC.